A selection of T cell receptor beta chains follows, all from one sample in a study of T cells in Graves' hyperthyroidism and ophthalmopathy. TCRdb independently ran MiXCR on the multiplex PCR reads; one entry per CDR3 protein. This sample yields 450,000 to 700,000 distinct CDR3 sequences, of which about 45% are seen a single time; about 8% belongs to the top ten. Material: peripheral blood or thyroid tissue (not recorded which). Receptors were obtained from a woman under 30 with Graves' hyperthyroidism. CDR3s include the opening cysteine and the closing phenylalanine or tryptophan. Each record gives: D gene, clone size, J gene, V gene, CDR3 protein, CDR3 DNA. The D gene is left open where the match is weak. The size field is filled for only some rows; it gives once, few, many or a size class.

TRBD2,-,TRBJ2-5,TRBV11-1,CASSRRGGGETQYF,TGTGCCAGCAGCCGACGGGGGGGCGGTGAGACCCAGTACTTC
-,-,TRBJ1-4,TRBV20-1,CSARTGPDEKLFF,TGCAGTGCAAGAACAGGGCCGGATGAAAAACTGTTTTTT
-,-,TRBJ1-4,TRBV20-1,CSARGLAGYNEKLFF,TGCAGTGCCAGAGGGCTAGCGGGATACAATGAAAAACTGTTTTTT
-,-,TRBJ1-5,TRBV7-2,CASSLAPQPQHF,TGTGCCAGCAGCTTAGCGCCCCAGCCCCAGCATTTT
-,-,TRBJ2-7,TRBV4-1,CASSPAAGTGTYEQYF,TGCGCCAGCAGCCCTGCAGCCGGGACTGGAACCTACGAGCAGTACTTC
-,few,TRBJ2-1,TRBV7-8,CASSFQNYNEQFF,TGTGCCAGCAGCTTCCAGAACTACAATGAGCAGTTCTTC
TRBD2,many,TRBJ2-7,TRBV19,CASSIVRGAGASEQYF,TGTGCCAGTAGTATCGTCCGAGGAGCGGGAGCGAGCGAGCAGTACTTC
-,many,TRBJ2-7,TRBV20-1,CSATYEQYF,TGCAGTGCTACTTACGAGCAGTACTTC
-,-,TRBJ1-6,TRBV19,CARSIGRPGGNQPLHF,TGTGCCAGAAGTATCGGACGCCCTGGGGGCAATCAGCCCCTCCACTTT
-,many,TRBJ2-7,TRBV10-3,CATKRSEGDYEQYF,TGTGCCACCAAACGATCAGAGGGTGACTACGAGCAGTACTTC
TRBD1,few,TRBJ1-5,TRBV18,CASSPATGRVQHF,TGTGCCAGCTCACCCGCGACAGGGCGGGTACAGCATTTT
-,-,TRBJ1-5,TRBV2,CASTMGETQHF,TGTGCCAGCACCATGGGGGAGACCCAGCATTTT
-,-,TRBJ2-2,TRBV11-3,CASSWGETGELFF,TGTGCCAGCAGTTGGGGGGAGACAGGGGAGCTGTTTTTT
TRBD1,-,TRBJ1-1,TRBV11-2,CASSLDLGTGVEAFF,TGTGCCAGCAGCTTAGATCTCGGGACAGGGGTGGAAGCTTTCTTT
-,few,TRBJ1-1,TRBV27,CASSYQGEAFF,TGTGCCAGCAGTTACCAGGGGGAAGCTTTCTTT
TRBD2,-,TRBJ2-7,TRBV7-8,CASSSRTSGIYEQYF,TGTGCCAGCAGCTCCCGGACTAGCGGGATCTACGAGCAGTACTTC
-,once,TRBJ2-1,TRBV2,CASSELVPSSYNEQFF,TGTGCCAGCAGTGAACTGGTCCCGAGCTCCTACAATGAGCAGTTCTTC
-,many,TRBJ2-7,TRBV27,CASSLTQGRYEQYF,TGTGCCAGCAGTTTAACTCAGGGACGGTACGAGCAGTACTTC
-,many,TRBJ2-5,TRBV5-5,CASSLGTGGASQETQYF,TGTGCCAGCAGCTTGGGTACCGGAGGGGCGTCTCAAGAGACCCAGTACTTC
-,many,TRBJ2-7,TRBV12-3/TRBV12-4,CASSRLETIYEQYF,TGTGCCAGCAGTAGGCTTGAGACTATATACGAGCAGTACTTC
TRBD1,many,TRBJ2-7,TRBV27,CASSFTGQGNYEQYF,TGTGCCAGCAGTTTCACGGGACAGGGAAATTACGAGCAGTACTTC
-,-,TRBJ1-4,TRBV29-1,CSVRAGDGEKLFF,TGCAGCGTTAGGGCAGGGGATGGCGAAAAACTGTTTTTT